This T cell receptor (beta chain) emerged from a study of blood T cells in healthy people across ages. This clonotype was counted a few times. The antigen is unknown. CDR3 length: 18 amino acids. Losses at the gene ends were 0 bases for V and 4 bases for J; bases not matched to a gene: 10. Germline V lookup: CDR1 LGHDT, CDR2 YNNKEL (reference sequence). General observations from the study: One million T cells yielded diversity estimates that were considered underestimates. In older individuals, TCR beta diversity per million T cells was lower, falling roughly linearly with age.

It was with a sample-barcoded 5' primer and a J-beta primer mix that a second PCR of about 6 to 12 cycles was run. TCRdb called the 5' RACE reads again in MiXCR, with one record for every CDR3 protein. The sample comprises hundreds of thousands of distinct CDR3 sequences, roughly two fifths of which are singletons, and about 30% rests with the top ten. Material for sequencing was blood. The V and J genes are TRBV3-1 and TRBJ2-1; 9 nucleotides align to TRBD1. The source of this sequence is a man older than 75 in good health. The CDR3 loop reads CASSQDHLGTGPYNEQFF. The CDR3, as DNA: TGTGCCAGCAGCCAAGATCATCTAGGGACAGGGCCTTACAATGAGCAGTTCTTC.